The 25 T cell receptor beta chains reported below all come from one sample, sequenced in a study of T cell repertoires in cytomegalovirus infection. TCRdb used MiXCR to reprocess the reads, holding one entry per CDR3 protein. This table has hundreds of thousands of distinct CDR3 sequences, roughly 30% appearing once. Antigen specificity for these receptors is unknown. The sequences come from cultured PBMCs, collected from culture after CMV antigen stimulation. The receptor source for this set is a human donor in good health (CMV status not recorded). Some clones in this sample may be carry-over from other donors' samples.

The CDR3 loop reads CASATDEPEQFF. In DNA, the CDR3 is TGTGCCAGCGCCACTGACGAACCTGAGCAGTTCTTC. The chain carries TRBV2 and TRBJ2-1; D is uncertain. The CDR3 spans 12 residues. The ends were cut back, 8 bases at V and 9 bases at J, with 14 bases in the middle. The germline gives CDR1 SNHLY, CDR2 FYNNEI.

The chain employs TRBV20-1 and TRBJ2-7; D is unresolved. Germline assignment: CDR1 DFQATT and CDR2 SNEGSKA (reference sequence). CDR3 length: 15 amino acids. V gave up 5 bases and J gave up 0 bases, with 17 bases separating them. The CDR3 sequence: CSAYLPVVPSYEQYF. The CDR3 nucleotides are TGCAGTGCTTATCTCCCCGTAGTCCCCTCCTACGAGCAGTACTTC.

This clonotype was observed a handful of times. The chain joins TRBV28 to TRBJ1-5; D unresolved. The CDR3 is made up of 15 amino acids. CDR1 and CDR2 (germline): MDHEN, SYDVKM. Trimming pared 3 bases from V and 4 bases from J, leaving 13 bases between. The CDR3 bases are TGTGCCAGCAGTTTGGGTCTCCATCTTAATCAGCCCCAGCATTTT. This gives the protein CASSLGLHLNQPQHF.

This clonotype has only a few counts. The V and J genes are TRBV6-2 or TRBV6-3 and TRBJ2-1, with D tentatively TRBD1 or TRBD2 (5 bases each). Trimming cost V 6 bases and J 2 bases, with 14 bases left between them. The CDR3 is 15 amino acids. Germline V CDR1 and CDR2: MNHEY, SVGEGT. CDR3 in DNA: TGTGCCAGCAGCTCGCAGGGACCTCCCTACAATGAGCAGTTCTTC. It translates to CASSSQGPPYNEQFF.

This clonotype was recorded many times. V gene TRBV7-2 combines with J gene TRBJ2-7; 8 bases fit TRBD2. Germline V gene sequence: CDR1 SGHTA, CDR2 FQGNSA. Trimming removed 3 bases from V and 4 bases from J; junction bases left unmatched: 14. CDR3 length: 17 amino acids. DNA for the CDR3: TGTGCCAGCAGCTTCTCCTTAACGGCGGGGGGCGAGTACGAGCAGTACTTC. Its protein is CASSFSLTAGGEYEQYF. Full variable domain (outside the CDR3, taken from reference TRBV7-2 and TRBJ2-7): GAGVSQSPSNKVTEKGKDVELRCDPISGHTALYWYRQSLGQGLEFLIYFQGNSAPDKSGLPSDRFSAERTGGSVSTLTIQRTQQEDSAVYLCASSFSLTAGGEYEQYFGPGTRLTVT.

At least ten counts were recorded for this clonotype. J is TRBJ2-3 and V is TRBV7-2; the D is unclear. The CDR3 is made up of 13 amino acids. In germline, CDR1 is SGHTA, CDR2 FQGNSA. Trimming took off 1 base at V and 5 bases at J, with 7 bases between the two ends. The DNA of the CDR3 is TGTGCCAGCAGCTTAGGGCCCGGAGATACGCAGTATTTT. It is translated as CASSLGPGDTQYF.

This clonotype was observed many times. The chain has TRBV7-2 and TRBJ2-5, with D hard to call. Germline lookup yields CDR1 SGHTA and CDR2 FQGNSA. CDR3 size: 13 residues. V dropped 3 bases and J dropped 3 bases, with 8 bases sitting between them. CDR3 bases: TGTGCCAGCAGCTTGTTAGATAAAGAGACCCAGTACTTC. Its translation: CASSLLDKETQYF.

The V and J genes are TRBV2 and TRBJ2-2; D call uncertain. CDR3 length: 13 amino acids. With 3 bases removed from V and 4 bases from J, the gap between germline ends came to 6 bases. Per the germline V gene, CDR1 is SNHLY and CDR2 is FYNNEI. This CDR3 is CASSDTSTGELFF. The CDR3 region has the DNA TGTGCCAGCAGTGATACAAGCACCGGGGAGCTGTTTTTT.

This clonotype was observed a few times. The genes are TRBV6-1 and TRBJ2-3, with D tentatively TRBD2 (5 bases). This CDR3 contains 13 residues. With 6 bases removed from V and 2 bases from J, the gap between germline ends came to 9 bases. CDR1 is MNHNS and CDR2 is SASEGT in the germline V gene. The chain's CDR3 is CASRADYTDTQYF. Here the CDR3 DNA reads TGTGCCAGCAGAGCCGACTACACAGATACGCAGTATTTT.

The chain is built from TRBV6-2 or TRBV6-3 and TRBJ1-1; a weak D match, TRBD1 (5 bases). Germline loops: CDR1 MNHEY, CDR2 SVGEGT. The CDR3 has 13 residues. Trimming took off 9 bases at V and 4 bases at J, with 15 bases between the two ends. CDR3 nucleotides: TGTGCCAGTGTGGGGGGATTGAGCACTGAAGCTTTCTTT. It yields the protein CASVGGLSTEAFF.

This clonotype occurred a few times. This sequence joins TRBV19 and TRBJ2-5; possible D gene TRBD2, 6 bases. Germline loops: CDR1 LNHDA, CDR2 SQIVND (reference sequence). This CDR3 region has 13 residues. Trimming left V 7 bases short and J 5 bases short, with 14 bases between. CDR3 nucleotide sequence: TGTGCCAGTATTGGCGGGGATCGGGAGACCCAGTACTTC. Residues: CASIGGDRETQYF.

This clonotype was observed a few times. The V call is TRBV7-9, the J call TRBJ1-6, with 8 bases aligning to TRBD1. CDR3 length: 13 amino acids. CDR1 is SEHNR and CDR2 is FQNEAQ in the germline V gene (reference sequence). Trimming at V came to 5 bases and at J to 8 bases, leaving 2 bases not matched to a gene. CDR3 nucleotides: TGTGCCAGCAGCATGACAGGGGATTCACCCCTCCACTTT. This codes for CASSMTGDSPLHF.

Comment on this clonotype: The junction departs from the called germline gene at one end, perhaps through a read error. V is TRBV5-1 and J is TRBJ2-5, with 8 bases matching TRBD2. The CDR3 consists of 15 residues. Germline values: CDR1 SGHRS, CDR2 YFSETQ. CDR3 nucleotide sequence: TGCGTCAGCAGCCTTCGGGGGGGGTTCGAAGAGACCCAGTACTTC. Its protein is CVSSLRGGFEETQYF.

At least ten counts were recorded for this clonotype. The gene calls are TRBV7-6 and TRBJ2-2; maybe TRBD2 (5 bases). This CDR3 contains 14 residues. Germline values: CDR1 SGHVS, CDR2 FNYEAQ. V was pared by 1 base and J by 4 bases, with 7 bases between. The DNA of the CDR3 is TGTGCCAGCAGCTTAGTAGCGTTCACCGGGGAGCTGTTTTTT. Translating it yields CASSLVAFTGELFF. Based on the CDR3 plus reference TRBV7-6 and TRBJ2-2, the full variable domain is GAGVSQSPRYKVTKRGQDVALRCDPISGHVSLYWYRQALGQGPEFLTYFNYEAQQDKSGLPNDRFSAERPEGSISTLTIQRTEQRDSAMYRCASSLVAFTGELFFGEGSRLTVL.

The V gene is TRBV19, the J gene TRBJ1-2; no firm D call. Germline CDR1 reads LNHDA; CDR2 reads SQIVND (reference sequence). The CDR3 is 14 residues long. Trimming shortened V by 7 bases and J by 3 bases, and 15 bases separated the two germline ends. The DNA for the CDR3 is TGTGCCAGTAATTTAAGGGATACGGACTATGGCTACACCTTC. Residues: CASNLRDTDYGYTF.

The chain is built from TRBV19 and TRBJ1-2, with D maybe TRBD1 (5 bases). V lost 0 bases and J lost 4, with 15 bases in between. The CDR3 runs to 16 residues. Germline CDR1 reads LNHDA; CDR2 reads SQIVND (reference sequence). The chain's CDR3 is CASSIDHSGSIYGYTF. CDR3 coding DNA: TGTGCCAGTAGTATAGATCATTCAGGGAGTATCTATGGCTACACCTTC. Complete variable domain (other parts from reference TRBV19 and TRBJ1-2): DGGITQSPKYLFRKEGQNVTLSCEQNLNHDAMYWYRQDPGQGLRLIYYSQIVNDFQKGDIAEGYSVSREKKESFPLTVTSAQKNPTAFYLCASSIDHSGSIYGYTFGSGTRLTVV.

The J gene is TRBJ1-1, the V gene TRBV18; D may be TRBD1 (5 bases). V shed 2 bases and J shed 1 base, with 14 bases lying between them. The CDR3 is 16 residues long. CDR1 KGHSH and CDR2 LQKENI come from the germline V gene. CDR3 in amino acids: CASSPMGGFANTEAFF. The CDR3 region has the DNA TGTGCCAGCTCACCAATGGGGGGTTTTGCGAACACTGAAGCTTTCTTT.

The sample holds many counts of this clonotype. The J gene is TRBJ2-7, the V gene TRBV7-2, with D possibly TRBD2 on 6 matching bases. Per germline, CDR1 SGHTA and CDR2 FQGNSA. This CDR3 comprises 15 residues. Trimming shortened V by 4 bases and J by 0 bases, and 13 bases separated the two germline ends. The CDR3 DNA sequence: TGTGCCAGCAGCTCTGGCCCCGGGGGCTCCTACGAGCAGTACTTC. Amino acids: CASSSGPGGSYEQYF. Supplemented by reference TRBV7-2 and TRBJ2-7, the full variable domain reads GAGVSQSPSNKVTEKGKDVELRCDPISGHTALYWYRQSLGQGLEFLIYFQGNSAPDKSGLPSDRFSAERTGGSVSTLTIQRTQQEDSAVYLCASSSGPGGSYEQYFGPGTRLTVT.

This rearrangement joins TRBV7-6 to TRBJ2-1; 10 bases fit TRBD1. Trimming took 5 bases from V and 9 from J; bases not matched to a gene: 10. The germline V gene has CDR1 SGHVS and CDR2 FNYEAQ. The CDR3 is 15 amino acids. DNA of the CDR3: TGTGCCAGCAGCAACCGGGACAGGGGACCCACTGAGCAGTTCTTC. Translated: CASSNRDRGPTEQFF.

V gene TRBV7-2 combines with J gene TRBJ2-7; 7 bases align to TRBD2. The junction had 8 bases not matched to a gene; V was cut back by 2 bases and J by 4 bases. Germline CDR1 is SGHTA and CDR2 is FQGNSA. The CDR3 has 15 amino acids. The CDR3 DNA reads TGTGCCAGCAGCTTACCGGTTAGCGGGTGGTACGAGCAGTACTTC. Protein: CASSLPVSGWYEQYF.

The chain links TRBV10-3 to TRBJ2-7; D is perhaps TRBD1 (5 bases). This CDR3 is built from 12 residues. CDR1 and CDR2 (germline): ENHRY, SYGVKD. The V end lost 3 bases, the J end lost 3 bases, and 6 bases lay between the germline ends. The CDR3 bases are TGTGCCATCAGTGATAGGGGCTACGAGCAGTACTTC. This sequence encodes CAISDRGYEQYF.

This chain uses TRBV6-5 with TRBJ1-1; TRBD1 matches 7 bases. J was trimmed by 4 bases and V by 2 bases; bases with no gene match: 4. CDR1 and CDR2 from the germline V gene are MNHEY and SVGAGI. The CDR3 contains 14 residues. The CDR3 loop reads CASSYGAGGTEAFF. Here the CDR3 DNA reads TGTGCCAGCAGTTACGGGGCAGGGGGCACTGAAGCTTTCTTT.

This clonotype appeared a few times. The gene calls are TRBV10-3 and TRBJ2-2, with D perhaps matching TRBD2 (5 bases). In germline, CDR1 is ENHRY, CDR2 SYGVKD. The CDR3 length is 13 residues. Trimming took off 5 bases at V and 5 bases at J, with 9 bases between the two ends. CDR3 amino acids: CAISPGETGELFF. CDR3 DNA sequence: TGTGCCATCAGTCCTGGGGAGACCGGGGAGCTGTTTTTT.

The V call is TRBV5-4, the J call TRBJ2-1; D is unresolved. V lost 10 bases, J lost 0 bases, and 8 bases lay in between. Germline-derived CDR1 and CDR2 are SGHNT and YYREEE (reference sequence). The CDR3 is made up of 12 amino acids. In nucleotides, the CDR3 is TGTGCCGTACAGAGCTCCTACAATGAGCAGTTCTTC. This encodes CAVQSSYNEQFF.

The rearrangement uses TRBV18 and TRBJ1-1, with D uncertain. The V gene lost 1 base and the J gene lost 4 bases, with 13 bases spanning the gap. In germline, CDR1 is KGHSH, CDR2 LQKENI. The CDR3 sequence is 15 residues long. As DNA, the CDR3 is TGTGCCAGCTCACCACGGCTGGTATCGGGCACTGAAGCTTTCTTT. It yields the protein CASSPRLVSGTEAFF.